One and the same sample provided the 26 T cell receptor beta chains below, sequenced in a study of T cell responses to AZD1222 COVID-19 vaccine. Assay used: immunoSEQ multiplex PCR; TCRdb lists only in-frame clones, some missing. The table records some 190,000 clones, approximately 94% of them present only once. Sequencing used peripheral blood, obtained 28 days after the second dose of the MenACWY control vaccine. The receptors stem from an adult who received the MenACWY meningococcal vaccine as a control.

The V and J genes are TRBV12-3 or TRBV12-4 and TRBJ2-3; D is ambiguous. The CDR3 length is 13 residues. V was cut by 5 bases and J by 6 bases, with 12 bases left in between. The CDR3, as DNA: TGTGCCAGCAGTGCCGACCGGGTGGATACGCAGTATTTT. This codes for CASSADRVDTQYF.

The chain recombines TRBV28 with TRBJ2-7; D perhaps matches TRBD1 (5 bases). Germline loops: CDR1 MDHEN, CDR2 SYDVKM. The V and J ends lost 5 bases and 7 bases respectively, with 12 bases between them. The CDR3 sequence is 12 residues long. The CDR3 protein is CASSIQASEQYF. The DNA for the CDR3 is TGTGCCAGCAGTATACAGGCTTCTGAGCAGTACTTC.

The V gene is TRBV30, the J gene TRBJ1-3; 7 positions match TRBD1. Per germline, CDR1 GTSNPN and CDR2 SVGIG (reference sequence). This CDR3 spans 15 amino acids. J gave up 3 bases and V 3 bases, and 8 bases lay outside the gene matches. In DNA form, the CDR3 reads TGTGCCTGGAGGGGCAGGGGGGGGCTTGGAAACACCATATATTTT. It specifies CAWRGRGGLGNTIYF.

The chain recombines TRBV19 with TRBJ2-3, with 7 bases that match TRBD2. The CDR3 runs to 13 residues. V trimming: 11 bases; J trimming: 1 base; junction bases outside the gene matches: 6. Germline assignment: CDR1 LNHDA and CDR2 SQIVND (reference sequence). The DNA of the CDR3 is TGTGCCGCTTCGGGAGGCGGCACAGATACGCAGTATTTT. It specifies CAASGGGTDTQYF.

CDR3 sequence reads: CASNRAEGNTIYF. The CDR3 region has the DNA TGTGCCTCTAACAGGGCGGAGGGAAACACCATATATTTT. This chain connects TRBV30 to TRBJ1-3, with a weak D call TRBD1 (6 bases). V was cut by 7 bases and J by 4 bases, with 14 bases left in between. CDR3 length equals 13 residues. Germline V CDR1 and CDR2: GTSNPN, SVGIG (reference sequence).

This clone was observed once. V is TRBV30 and J is TRBJ2-2; 7 bases agree with TRBD1. Looked up from germline, CDR1 is GTSNPN and CDR2 is SVGIG (reference sequence). The V segment lost 0 bases and the J segment 3 bases; nucleotides outside the gene matches: 7. The CDR3 sequence is 16 residues long. For the CDR3, the DNA is TGTGCCTGGAGTGTAACAGGGGTCGGGGACACCGGGGAGCTGTTTTTT. The encoded protein is CAWSVTGVGDTGELFF. The full variable domain, its missing parts supplied by reference TRBV30 and TRBJ2-2, is SQTIHQWPATLVQPVGSPLSLECTVEGTSNPNLYWYRQAAGRGLQLLFYSVGIGQISSEVPQNLSASRPQDRQFILSSKKLLLSDSGFYLCAWSVTGVGDTGELFFGEGSRLTVL.

With respect to this clone: This CDR3 is also generated by other DNA sequences in the sample. J is TRBJ2-7 and V is TRBV30; D is unresolved. The CDR3 contains 11 residues. Per the germline V gene, CDR1 is GTSNPN and CDR2 is SVGIG (reference sequence). Trimming removed 0 bases from V and 4 bases from J, with 4 bases in between. The CDR3 nucleotides read TGTGCCTGGAGTGTGGGGTACGAGCAGTACTTC. The encoded protein is CAWSVGYEQYF.

The chain links TRBV28 to TRBJ2-7; TRBD2 is a possible D gene (5 bases). The CDR3 extends over 13 amino acids. Trimming removed 3 bases from V and 6 bases from J, with 12 bases in between. Germline V gene sequence: CDR1 MDHEN, CDR2 SYDVKM. The CDR3 DNA reads TGTGCCAGCAGTTTGTCTAGCTCTCGCGAGCAGTACTTC. It translates to CASSLSSSREQYF.

With regard to this clone: Other DNA sequences within the sample encode an identical CDR3. V is TRBV28 and J is TRBJ2-1; TRBD2 matches at 8 bases. Unmatched junction bases numbered 0, after V lost 3 bases and J lost 2 bases. Germline V gives CDR1 MDHEN, CDR2 SYDVKM. CDR3 length: 14 amino acids. Here the CDR3 DNA reads TGTGCCAGCAGTTTTAGCGGGGCCTACAATGAGCAGTTCTTC. This translates into CASSFSGAYNEQFF.

This rearrangement joins TRBV9 to TRBJ1-2; TRBD1 is a possible D gene (5 bases). CDR3 length equals 14 residues. Germline CDR1 reads SGDLS; CDR2 reads YYNGEE. Trimming took off 3 bases at V and 3 bases at J, with 12 bases between the two ends. The CDR3 reads CASSDRGAHYGYTF. The DNA of the CDR3 is TGTGCCAGCAGCGATCGTGGGGCCCACTATGGCTACACCTTC.

The table lists this clone with a count of one. The V gene is TRBV30, the J gene TRBJ1-5; D ambiguous. CDR1 is GTSNPN, CDR2 SVGIG, per germline (reference sequence). This CDR3 is built from 14 residues. V was trimmed by 0 bases and J by 1 base, leaving 7 bases between them. Here the CDR3 reads CAWSVALSNQPQHF. The CDR3 DNA sequence: TGTGCCTGGAGTGTGGCTTTGAGCAATCAGCCCCAGCATTTT.

This chain joins TRBV30 and TRBJ2-7, with TRBD2 matching 10 bases. V trimming: 4 bases; J trimming: 3 bases; junction bases outside the gene matches: 9. This CDR3 is built from 15 residues. From germline, CDR1 is GTSNPN and CDR2 SVGIG (reference sequence). CDR3 DNA sequence: TGTGCCTGGAATTCTAGGACTAGCGGTCTCTACGAGCAGTACTTC. It encodes CAWNSRTSGLYEQYF. Using reference TRBV30 and TRBJ2-7 for the parts outside the CDR3, the full variable domain is SQTIHQWPATLVQPVGSPLSLECTVEGTSNPNLYWYRQAAGRGLQLLFYSVGIGQISSEVPQNLSASRPQDRQFILSSKKLLLSDSGFYLCAWNSRTSGLYEQYFGPGTRLTVT.

The chain carries TRBV19 and TRBJ2-7, with D possibly matching TRBD2 (5 bases). Looked up from germline, CDR1 is LNHDA and CDR2 is SQIVND (reference sequence). V was cut by 3 bases and J by 2 bases, with 11 bases left in between. CDR3 size: 14 residues. This CDR3 is CASSMNSAPYEQYF. The CDR3 DNA reads TGTGCCAGTAGTATGAATAGCGCTCCCTACGAGCAGTACTTC. Supplemented by reference TRBV19 and TRBJ2-7, the full variable domain reads DGGITQSPKYLFRKEGQNVTLSCEQNLNHDAMYWYRQDPGQGLRLIYYSQIVNDFQKGDIAEGYSVSREKKESFPLTVTSAQKNPTAFYLCASSMNSAPYEQYFGPGTRLTVT.

The chain couples TRBV29-1 to TRBJ2-5; D might be TRBD1 (5 bases). Germline assignment: CDR1 SQVTM and CDR2 ANQGSEA. V gave up 1 base and J gave up 4 bases, with 10 bases separating them. There are 13 residues in the CDR3. DNA for the CDR3: TGCAGCGTTGAAGGGGCAGGGCGAGAGACCCAGTACTTC. It specifies CSVEGAGRETQYF.

The gene calls are TRBV20-1 and TRBJ2-5; TRBD1 is a possible D gene (5 bases). The CDR3 loop spans 11 amino acids. CDR1 is DFQATT and CDR2 is SNEGSKA in the germline V gene (reference sequence). CDR3 sequence (DNA): TGCAGCCCAGGGCAGAGAGAGACCCAGTACTTC. Amino acid sequence: CSPGQRETQYF.

Regarding this clone: Additional DNA sequences in this sample encode the identical CDR3. This chain joins TRBV6-2 or TRBV6-3 and TRBJ2-3; 10 nucleotides align to TRBD1. The trim removed 2 bases at V and 3 bases at J, leaving 2 bases unmatched. The germline V gene has CDR1 MNHEY and CDR2 SVGEGT. The CDR3 is 15 amino acids. The CDR3 loop is CASSYGTGDTDTQYF. For the CDR3, the DNA is TGTGCCAGCAGTTACGGGACAGGGGATACAGATACGCAGTATTTT.

The chain is built from TRBV20-1 and TRBJ2-7, with D possibly being TRBD1 or TRBD2 (5 bases each). Germline assignment: CDR1 DFQATT and CDR2 SNEGSKA (reference sequence). Between the trimmed V and J ends, which lost 3 bases and 0 bases, there was a span of 9 bases. The CDR3 loop spans 13 amino acids. The DNA of the CDR3 is TGCAGTGCTAGTGGGGGTGACTCCTACGAGCAGTACTTC. This sequence encodes CSASGGDSYEQYF.

The chain employs TRBV28 and TRBJ1-2, with TRBD1 matching 7 bases. Germline CDR1 and CDR2: MDHEN and SYDVKM. V shed 6 bases and J 7 bases; nucleotides not matched to a gene: 14. The CDR3 consists of 15 residues. The CDR3 loop is CASSPNPTGEVGYTF. For the CDR3, the DNA is TGTGCCAGCAGCCCCAACCCTACAGGGGAGGTTGGCTACACCTTC.

The chain is built from TRBV3-1 (or the pseudogene TRBV3-2) and TRBJ1-2; 8 bases match TRBD1. V trimming: 4 bases; J trimming: 8 bases; junction bases outside the gene matches: 6. Germline V CDR1 and CDR2: LGHDT, YNNKEL (reference sequence). This CDR3 spans 13 amino acids. The CDR3 DNA reads TGTGCCAGCAGCCCGGACAGGGTTCGAGGCTACACCTTC. Encoded protein: CASSPDRVRGYTF.

The chain is built from TRBV9 and TRBJ2-3; TRBD1 or TRBD2 may be the D gene (6 bases each). V was pared by 2 bases and J by 3 bases, with 13 bases between. CDR1 SGDLS and CDR2 YYNGEE come from the germline V gene. This CDR3 region has 15 residues. The CDR3 region is CASSVRGRGTDTQYF. Written as DNA, the CDR3 is TGTGCCAGCAGCGTCCGGGGGCGAGGGACAGATACGCAGTATTTT.

This chain connects TRBV19 to TRBJ2-3; D may be TRBD1 (6 bases). V was pared by 10 bases and J by 2 bases, with 13 bases between. This CDR3 has 13 amino acids. Germline CDR1 is LNHDA and CDR2 is SQIVND (reference sequence). The CDR3 loop is CATSRDNTDTQYF. CDR3 sequence (DNA): TGTGCCACCTCCCGGGACAACACAGATACGCAGTATTTT. Full variable domain (missing parts from reference TRBV19 and TRBJ2-3): DGGITQSPKYLFRKEGQNVTLSCEQNLNHDAMYWYRQDPGQGLRLIYYSQIVNDFQKGDIAEGYSVSREKKESFPLTVTSAQKNPTAFYLCATSRDNTDTQYFGPGTRLTVL.

The genes are TRBV19 and TRBJ1-1, with D hard to call. This CDR3 region has 14 residues. Germline lookup yields CDR1 LNHDA and CDR2 SQIVND (reference sequence). V shed 3 bases and J shed 1 base, with 9 bases lying between them. This chain's CDR3 is CASSILGQNTEAFF. CDR3 DNA sequence: TGTGCCAGTAGTATTTTGGGTCAGAACACTGAAGCTTTCTTT.

The J gene is TRBJ2-5, the V gene TRBV7-9, with TRBD1 matching over 9 bases. The CDR3 totals 16 residues. V shed 5 bases and J 4 bases; nucleotides not matched to a gene: 11. In germline, CDR1 is SEHNR, CDR2 FQNEAQ (reference sequence). In DNA form, the CDR3 reads TGTGCCAGCAGCATCTCCGGGACAGGGTCGAGAGAGACCCAGTACTTC. Its protein product is CASSISGTGSRETQYF.

This chain links TRBV6-5 with TRBJ2-2, with D possibly matching TRBD1 (5 bases). CDR3 length equals 15 residues. Trimming removed 1 base from V and 6 bases from J, with 12 bases in between. Germline values: CDR1 MNHEY, CDR2 SVGAGI. CDR3 sequence: CASSYLAGKAGELFF. CDR3 nucleotides: TGTGCCAGCAGTTACTTGGCAGGGAAGGCCGGGGAGCTGTTTTTT.

V gene TRBV10-2 combines with J gene TRBJ2-7; D perhaps matches TRBD1 (6 bases). Looked up from germline, CDR1 is WSHSY and CDR2 is SAAADI. CDR3 length equals 15 residues. The V end lost 1 base, the J end lost 5 bases, and 15 bases lay between the germline ends. In DNA, the CDR3 is TGCGCCAGCAGTGAGTGGAGCAGGGGTAAACACGAGCAGTACTTC. Translating it yields CASSEWSRGKHEQYF.

The CDR3 DNA reads as TGTGCCAGCCAACAGGGACTCCAAGAGACCCAGTACTTC. This translates into CASQQGLQETQYF. V usage is TRBV5-5 and J usage is TRBJ2-5; possibly TRBD1 or TRBD2 for D (6 bases each). CDR1 and CDR2 from the germline V gene are SGHKS and YYEKEE (reference sequence). V shed 7 bases and J shed 1 base, with 11 bases lying between them. The CDR3 runs to 13 residues.